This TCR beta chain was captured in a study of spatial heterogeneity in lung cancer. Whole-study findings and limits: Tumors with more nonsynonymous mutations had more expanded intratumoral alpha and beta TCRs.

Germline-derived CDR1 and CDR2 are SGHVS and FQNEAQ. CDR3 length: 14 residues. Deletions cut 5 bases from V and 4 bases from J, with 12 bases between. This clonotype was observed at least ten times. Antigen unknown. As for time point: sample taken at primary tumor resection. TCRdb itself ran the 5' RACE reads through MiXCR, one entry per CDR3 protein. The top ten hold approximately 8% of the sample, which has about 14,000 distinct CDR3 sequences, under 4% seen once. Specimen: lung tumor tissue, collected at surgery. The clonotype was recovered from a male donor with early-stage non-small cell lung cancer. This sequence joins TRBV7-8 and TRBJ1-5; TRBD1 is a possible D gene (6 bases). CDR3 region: CASSPFRGNQPQHF. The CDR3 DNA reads TGTGCCAGCAGCCCTTTCAGGGGTAATCAGCCCCAGCATTTT.